This T cell receptor (beta chain) emerged from a study of blood T cell repertoires in COVID-19. Study context: The samples span acute and convalescent COVID-19 from the United States, Italy and Spain. Nucleic acid was either cDNA or gDNA, and it came from T cells, B-cell-depleted T cells, or PBMCs.

Methods used by the authors: Cell counts per sample came from amplifying reference gene primers. The assay was immunoSEQ multiplex PCR, and TCRdb's table has in-frame clones only and misses some. V, J and clone size reflect that table, while D and trimming were determined from the DNA. The table records 30,000 to 40,000 clones, around three quarters of them present only once. The CDR3 has 15 amino acids. Looked up from germline, CDR1 is SGHTA and CDR2 is FQGNSA. The V gene lost 6 bases and the J gene lost 1 base, with 15 bases spanning the gap. Source material: peripheral blood. This receptor was taken from a man older than 75 with active or convalescent COVID-19. This chain links TRBV7-2 with TRBJ1-1; perhaps TRBD1 as D (5 bases). As DNA, the CDR3 is TGTGCCAGCAGTTTTTCCGGGACTGCGAACACTGAAGCTTTCTTT. This translates into CASSFSGTANTEAFF.